This TCR beta chain was captured by sequencing in a study of beta chain features in type 1 diabetes (dated by TCRdb to 2016 to 2019). Regarding the complete study: Mean age, gender distribution, total cell number and subset yield were not different between patients and healthy donors. A total of around 110,000,000 sorted cells were examined across all samples, and RNA yield correlated strongly with the number of cells per subset. In the study, recently diagnosed type 1 diabetes patients and matched healthy donors were compared on the TCRB repertoires of their sorted circulating CD4+ T cell subsets. Naive and central memory subsets were obtained from all 30 or so donors, but regulatory and stem cell-like memory subsets were isolated from only 8 patients and roughly 8 healthy donors.

CDR1 GTSNPN and CDR2 SVGIG are derived from the germline V gene (reference sequence). V is cut back by 7 bases and J by 6 bases, with 7 bases in the junction unmatched. From the cysteine up to the phenylalanine, the CDR3 has a length of 12 residues. The entry retains the CDR3 DNA only, 36 bases that are in frame from base 1. Notes on this clone: Its antigen has not been determined. No base qualities exist here, and no much larger clone lies one base off it.

Study-level results and caveats: Only small numbers of individuals were included in the HLA sub-analyses, which left unresolved whether HLA type had any influence on TCRB rearrangement. PCR may preferentially amplify shorter templates, but because patient and control samples were amplified and corrected together, any resulting skew would affect both groups equally. Because cDNA was sequenced instead of genomic DNA, activated cells with high expression could be over-represented, although the groups did not differ in activation or CD3 levels. Fewer insertions and more nucleotide deletions at VDJ recombination sites were observed in patients with type 1 diabetes, implying thymic rearrangement abnormalities. Naive, central memory and regulatory TCRB repertoires appeared more similar among patients than among healthy donors. A moderate but significant shortening of TCRB CDR3 length was observed in type 1 diabetes patients in all four CD4+ subsets.

Each donor gave one peripheral blood draw, around 100 mL on average, collected into heparinised tubes. A BD FACSAria II and a panel including CD45RO, CCR7, CD25, CD127, CD95 and CD27 were used to sort naive, central memory, regulatory and stem cell-like memory CD4+ T cells. All sorted populations exceeded 95% purity. PBMCs were separated immediately by Lymphoprep density gradient centrifugation and were stained directly, without being cultured. So that batch effects would be minimized, each experiment stained and sorted samples in pairs, pairing one healthy donor with one patient. The entire isolated RNA was reverse transcribed using the High Capacity cDNA Reverse Transcription Kit, and thus expressed TCRB transcripts were sequenced. Naive, central memory and regulatory T cell samples underwent deep immunoSEQ sequencing, averaging about 3.3 million total reads per sample. Sorted cells were lysed in RLT buffer and RNA was extracted with DNase-treated RNeasy Micro or Mini kits, depending on cell number. Each cell subset was processed separately to prevent cross-contamination, with patient and healthy donor samples processed together. The immunoSEQ multiplex PCR was used to amplify TCRB sequences from cDNA, yielding 87-bp fragments that span the CDR3 region. Amplicons were sequenced on the Illumina HiSeq platform. From the authors' description of their analysis: PCR bias was computationally corrected using synthetic template baselines, reads within Hamming distance 2 were collapsed, and singletons that could not be merged were discarded. Reads were aligned against IMGT so that V, D and J genes, CDR3 length and insertions or deletions at six rearrangement sites could be assigned. Within each subset, clonotype counts were normalized to the number of sorted cells before true diversity and Gini coefficients were calculated with the tcR R package. The overlap coefficient, calculated on TCRB nucleotide sequences, was used to measure repertoire sharing. Out-of-frame TCRB sequences from naive cells were analyzed as a proxy for the pre-selection repertoire. TCRdb re-hosts the immuneACCESS table, in-frame sequences only. Its copies lack some clones; in the studies checked, an unresolved V gene accounts for under half of them, and the cause for the rest is not known. V and J calls and clone size are those listed in that table; D and trimming were worked out from the DNA. This sample is represented by 250,000 to 300,000 clones; approximately 25% of them were singletons. About 0.012% of the sample lies in the top ten.

The clonotype comes from a woman between 25 and 40 years old with type 1 diabetes. The sequence links TRBV30 to TRBJ2-7, with 9 bases in between that match TRBD2. The sequencing sample was made of naive CD4+ T cells from blood. The sample's cell subset or site label, in plain terms: true naive CD4+ T cells. The CDR3 is CASAGGGAEQYF. The nucleotide sequence is given as TGTGCCTCGGCGGGAGGGGGGGCCGAGCAGTACTTC. With all but the CDR3 taken from the reference TRBV30 and TRBJ2-7 genes, the full variable domain is: SQTIHQWPATLVQPVGSPLSLECTVEGTSNPNLYWYRQAAGRGLQLLFYSVGIGQISSEVPQNLSASRPQDRQFILSSKKLLLSDSGFYLCASAGGGAEQYFGPGTRLTVT.